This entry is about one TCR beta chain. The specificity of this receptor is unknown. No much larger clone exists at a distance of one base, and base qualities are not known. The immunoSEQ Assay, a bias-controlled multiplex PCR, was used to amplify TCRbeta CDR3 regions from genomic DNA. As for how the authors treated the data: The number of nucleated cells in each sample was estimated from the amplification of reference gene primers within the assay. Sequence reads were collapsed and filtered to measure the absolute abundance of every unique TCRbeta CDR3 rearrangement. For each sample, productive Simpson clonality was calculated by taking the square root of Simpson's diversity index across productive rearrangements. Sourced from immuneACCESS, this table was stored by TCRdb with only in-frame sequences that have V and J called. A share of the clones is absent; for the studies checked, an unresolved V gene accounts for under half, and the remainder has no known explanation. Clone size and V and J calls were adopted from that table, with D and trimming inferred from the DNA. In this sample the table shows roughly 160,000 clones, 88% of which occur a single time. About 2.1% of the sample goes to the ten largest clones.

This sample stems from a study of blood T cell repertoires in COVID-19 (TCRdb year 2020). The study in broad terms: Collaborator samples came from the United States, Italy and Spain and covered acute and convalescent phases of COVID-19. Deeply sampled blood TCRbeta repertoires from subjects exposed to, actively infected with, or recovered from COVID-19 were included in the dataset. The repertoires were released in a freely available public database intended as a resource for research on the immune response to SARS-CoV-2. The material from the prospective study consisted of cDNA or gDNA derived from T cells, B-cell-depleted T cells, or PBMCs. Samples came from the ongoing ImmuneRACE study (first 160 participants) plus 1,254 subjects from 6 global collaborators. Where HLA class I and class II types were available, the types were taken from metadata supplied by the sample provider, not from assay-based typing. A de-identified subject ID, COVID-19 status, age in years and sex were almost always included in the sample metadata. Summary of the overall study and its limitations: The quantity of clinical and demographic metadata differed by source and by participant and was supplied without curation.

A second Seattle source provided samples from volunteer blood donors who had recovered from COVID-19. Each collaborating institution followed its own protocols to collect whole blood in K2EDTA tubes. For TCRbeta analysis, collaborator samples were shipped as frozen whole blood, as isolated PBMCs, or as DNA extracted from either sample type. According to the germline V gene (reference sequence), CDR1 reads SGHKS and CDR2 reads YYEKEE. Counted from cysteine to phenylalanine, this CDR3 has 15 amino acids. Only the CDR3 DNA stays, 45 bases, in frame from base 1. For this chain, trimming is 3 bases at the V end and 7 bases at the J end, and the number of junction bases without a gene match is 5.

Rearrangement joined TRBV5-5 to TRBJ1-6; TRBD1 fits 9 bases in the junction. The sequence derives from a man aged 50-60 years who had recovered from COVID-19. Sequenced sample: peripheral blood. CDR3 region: CASSSPDRGNSPLHF. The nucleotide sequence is TGTGCCAGCAGCTCGCCGGACAGGGGAAATTCACCCCTCCACTTT.